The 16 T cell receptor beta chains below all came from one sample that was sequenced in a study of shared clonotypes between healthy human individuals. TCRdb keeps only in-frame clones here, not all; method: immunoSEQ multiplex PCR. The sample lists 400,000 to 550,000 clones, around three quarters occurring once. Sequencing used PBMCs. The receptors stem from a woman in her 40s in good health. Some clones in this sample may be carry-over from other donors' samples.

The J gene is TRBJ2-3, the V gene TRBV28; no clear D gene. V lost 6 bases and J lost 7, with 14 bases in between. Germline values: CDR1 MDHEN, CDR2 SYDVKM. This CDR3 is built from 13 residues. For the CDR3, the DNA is TGTGCCAGCAGCCAAATCGGACGAAATACGCAGTATTTT. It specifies CASSQIGRNTQYF.

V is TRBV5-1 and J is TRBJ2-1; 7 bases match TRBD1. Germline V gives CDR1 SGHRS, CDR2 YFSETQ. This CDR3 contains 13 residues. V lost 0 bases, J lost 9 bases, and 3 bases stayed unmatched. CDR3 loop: CASSLVGGTEQFF. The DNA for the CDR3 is TGCGCCAGCAGCTTGGTAGGGGGCACTGAGCAGTTCTTC. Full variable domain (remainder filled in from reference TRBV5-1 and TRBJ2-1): KAGVTQTPRYLIKTRGQQVTLSCSPISGHRSVSWYQQTPGQGLQFLFEYFSETQRNKGNFPGRFSGRQFSNSRSEMNVSTLELGDSALYLCASSLVGGTEQFFGPGTRLTVL.

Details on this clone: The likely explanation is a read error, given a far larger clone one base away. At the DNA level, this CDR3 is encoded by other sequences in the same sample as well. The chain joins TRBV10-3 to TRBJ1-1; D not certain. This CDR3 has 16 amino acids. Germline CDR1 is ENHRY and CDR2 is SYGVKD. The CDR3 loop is CAISESRGIGSAEAFF. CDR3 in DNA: TGTGCCATCAGTGAGTCTCGGGGTATAGGTTCGGCTGAGGCTTTCTTT.

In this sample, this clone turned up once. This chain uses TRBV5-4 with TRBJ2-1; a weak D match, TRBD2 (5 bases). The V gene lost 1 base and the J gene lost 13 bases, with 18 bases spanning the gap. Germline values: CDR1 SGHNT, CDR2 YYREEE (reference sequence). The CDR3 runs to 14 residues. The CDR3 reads CASSLFGSVLSQFF. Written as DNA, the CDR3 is TGTGCCAGCAGCTTGTTTGGTAGCGTGCTCTCCCAGTTCTTC. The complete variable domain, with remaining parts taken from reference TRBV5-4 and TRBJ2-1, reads ETGVTQSPTHLIKTRGQQVTLRCSSQSGHNTVSWYQQALGQGPQFIFQYYREEENGRGNFPPRFSGLQFPNYSSELNVNALELDDSALYLCASSLFGSVLSQFFGPGTRLTVL.

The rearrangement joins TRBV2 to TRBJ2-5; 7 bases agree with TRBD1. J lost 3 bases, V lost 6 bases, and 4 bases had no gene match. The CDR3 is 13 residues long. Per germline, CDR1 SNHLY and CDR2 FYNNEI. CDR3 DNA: TGTGCCAGCAGCGCCGGGACAGAAGAGACCCAGTACTTC. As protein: CASSAGTEETQYF.

The CDR3 protein is CASSLGQVVGLYEQFF. The CDR3 bases are TGCGCCAGCAGCTTGGGGCAGGTGGTGGGCTTGTATGAGCAGTTCTTC. The chain is built from TRBV5-1 and TRBJ2-1; D uncertain. Trimming left V 0 bases short and J 8 bases short, with 18 bases between. CDR3 length equals 16 residues. Germline loops: CDR1 SGHRS, CDR2 YFSETQ.

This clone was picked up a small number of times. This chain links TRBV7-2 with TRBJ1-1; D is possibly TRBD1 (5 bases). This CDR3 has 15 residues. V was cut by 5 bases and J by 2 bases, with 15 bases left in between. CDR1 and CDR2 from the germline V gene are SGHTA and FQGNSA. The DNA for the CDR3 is TGTGCCAGCAGCCCCCACGGGGACGCCAACACTGAAGCTTTCTTT. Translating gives CASSPHGDANTEAFF.

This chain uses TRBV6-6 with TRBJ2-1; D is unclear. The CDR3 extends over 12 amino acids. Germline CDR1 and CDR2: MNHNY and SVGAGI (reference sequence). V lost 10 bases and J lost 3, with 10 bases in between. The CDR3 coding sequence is TGTGCCACCCGTGATGGCTACAATGAGCAGTTCTTC. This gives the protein CATRDGYNEQFF.

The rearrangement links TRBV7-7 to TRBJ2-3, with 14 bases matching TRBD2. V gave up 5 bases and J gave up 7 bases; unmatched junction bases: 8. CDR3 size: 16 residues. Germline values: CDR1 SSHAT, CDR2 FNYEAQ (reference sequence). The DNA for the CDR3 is TGTGCCAGCAGCCCGGGGGGGACTAGCGGGAGAAATACGCAGTATTTT. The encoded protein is CASSPGGTSGRNTQYF.

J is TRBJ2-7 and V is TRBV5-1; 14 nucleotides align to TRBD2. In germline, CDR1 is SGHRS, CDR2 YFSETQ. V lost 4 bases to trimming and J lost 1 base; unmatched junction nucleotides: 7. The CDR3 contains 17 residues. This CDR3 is CASSPGTSGRGSYEQYF. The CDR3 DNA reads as TGCGCCAGCAGCCCGGGGACTAGCGGGAGAGGTTCCTACGAGCAGTACTTC.

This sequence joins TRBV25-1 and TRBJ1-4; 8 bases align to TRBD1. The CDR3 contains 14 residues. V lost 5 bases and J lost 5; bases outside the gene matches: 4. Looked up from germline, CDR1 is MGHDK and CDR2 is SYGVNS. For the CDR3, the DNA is TGTGCCAGCAGTCGGACAGGGCAAAATGAAAAACTGTTTTTT. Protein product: CASSRTGQNEKLFF.

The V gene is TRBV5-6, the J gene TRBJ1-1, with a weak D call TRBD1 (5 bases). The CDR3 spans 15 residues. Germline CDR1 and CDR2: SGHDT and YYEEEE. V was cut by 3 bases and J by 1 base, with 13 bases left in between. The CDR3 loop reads CASSSWGLSNTEAFF. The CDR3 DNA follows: TGTGCCAGCAGCTCCTGGGGACTGTCGAACACTGAAGCTTTCTTT.

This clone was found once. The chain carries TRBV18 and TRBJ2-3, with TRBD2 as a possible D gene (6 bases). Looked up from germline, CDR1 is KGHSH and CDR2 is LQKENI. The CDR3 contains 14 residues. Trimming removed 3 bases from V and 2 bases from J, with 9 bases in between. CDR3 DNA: TGTGCCAGCTCACCGGGACTGTACACAGATACGCAGTATTTT. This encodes CASSPGLYTDTQYF.

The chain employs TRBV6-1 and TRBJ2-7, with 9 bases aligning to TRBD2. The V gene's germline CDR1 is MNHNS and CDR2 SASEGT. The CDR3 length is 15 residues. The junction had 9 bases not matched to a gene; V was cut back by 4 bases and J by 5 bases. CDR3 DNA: TGTGCCAGCAGTGCGGTATTAGCGGGAGTTGACGAGCAGTACTTC. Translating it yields CASSAVLAGVDEQYF.

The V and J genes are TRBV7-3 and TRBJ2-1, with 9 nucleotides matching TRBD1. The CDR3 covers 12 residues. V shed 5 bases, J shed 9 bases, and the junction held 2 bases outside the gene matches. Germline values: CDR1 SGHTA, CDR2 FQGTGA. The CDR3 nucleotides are TGTGCCAGCAGCCGGGGACAGGGTGAGCAGTTCTTC. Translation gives CASSRGQGEQFF.

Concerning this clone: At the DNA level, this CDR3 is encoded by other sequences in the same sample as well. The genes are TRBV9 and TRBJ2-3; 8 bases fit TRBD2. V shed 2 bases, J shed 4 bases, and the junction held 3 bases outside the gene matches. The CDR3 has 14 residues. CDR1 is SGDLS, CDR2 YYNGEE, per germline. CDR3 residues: CASSVGLGADTQYF. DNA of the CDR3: TGTGCCAGCAGCGTGGGACTAGGTGCAGATACGCAGTATTTT.